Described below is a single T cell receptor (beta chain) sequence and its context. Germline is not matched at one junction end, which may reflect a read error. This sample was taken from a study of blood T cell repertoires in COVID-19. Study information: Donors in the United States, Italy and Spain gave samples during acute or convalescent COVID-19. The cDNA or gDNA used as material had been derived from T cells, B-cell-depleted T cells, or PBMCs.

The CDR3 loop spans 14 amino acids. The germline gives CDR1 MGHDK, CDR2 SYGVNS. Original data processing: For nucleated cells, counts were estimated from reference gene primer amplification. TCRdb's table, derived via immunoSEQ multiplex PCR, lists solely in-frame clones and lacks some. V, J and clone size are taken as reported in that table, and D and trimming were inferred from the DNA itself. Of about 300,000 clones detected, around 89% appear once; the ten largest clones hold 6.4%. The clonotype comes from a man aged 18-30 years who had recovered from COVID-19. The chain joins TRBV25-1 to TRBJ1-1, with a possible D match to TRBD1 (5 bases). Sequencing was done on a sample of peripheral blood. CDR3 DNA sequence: TGTGCCAGCAGTCCGACAGAGATGAACACTGAAGTTTTCTTT. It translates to CASSPTEMNTEVFF.